This entry describes one TCR beta chain. No cognate antigen has been identified for it. No quality values exist for individual bases; no much larger clone is one base distant. For this chain, trimming is 5 bases at the V end and 8 bases at the J end, and the number of junction bases without a gene match is 11. CDR1 and CDR2, looked up from the germline V gene, are MNHEY and SVGAGI. From its cysteine to its phenylalanine, the CDR3 spans 15 amino acids. The CDR3 DNA has 45 bases and is translated from base 1. Participants in the prospective study were enrolled through a virtual design, were aged roughly 18 to 100 years, and lived in under 25 United States geographic areas. To assign participants to cohorts, the prospective study relied on clinical history that participants themselves reported in a screening survey and a study questionnaire. In the prospective study, whole blood, serum and a nasopharyngeal or oropharyngeal swab were collected from each participant by mobile phlebotomists. Participants in the prospective study had the option to provide additional blood draws and questionnaires over a 2-month period. Before DNA extraction, prospective study blood samples were shipped either frozen or at room temperature.

This record belongs to a study of blood T cell repertoires in COVID-19 (TCRdb year 2020). For the study in its entirety: Collaborator samples came from the United States, Italy and Spain and covered acute and convalescent phases of COVID-19. Where HLA class I and class II types were available, the types were taken from metadata supplied by the sample provider, not from assay-based typing. A de-identified subject ID, COVID-19 status, age in years and sex were almost always included in the sample metadata. A freely available public database, intended as a resource for researchers studying the immune response to SARS-CoV-2, is where the repertoires were released. The material from the prospective study consisted of cDNA or gDNA derived from T cells, B-cell-depleted T cells, or PBMCs. The samples were drawn from two sources: the first 160 participants of the ongoing ImmuneRACE study, and fewer than 1,500 subjects contributed by 6 global collaborators. The dataset comprised deeply sampled blood TCRbeta repertoires from subjects exposed to, actively infected with, or recovered from COVID-19.

The immunoSEQ Assay, a bias-controlled multiplex PCR, was used to amplify TCRbeta CDR3 regions from genomic DNA. In the paper's pipeline: Nucleated cell counts per sample were estimated from amplification of reference gene primers within the assay. Sequence reads were collapsed and filtered to measure the absolute abundance of every unique TCRbeta CDR3 rearrangement. For each sample, productive Simpson clonality was calculated as the square root of Simpson's diversity index across productive rearrangements. Sourced from immuneACCESS, this table was stored by TCRdb with only in-frame sequences that have V and J called. A share of the clones is absent; for the studies checked, an unresolved V gene accounts for under half, and the remainder has no known explanation. V and J calls and clone size are those listed in that table; D and trimming were worked out from the DNA. Present in this sample are some 230,000 clones, roughly 83% of which were seen just once. 1.3% of the sample goes to the ten largest clones.

The full study reports these points: The quantity of clinical and demographic metadata differed by source and by participant and was supplied without curation.

Here the chain combines TRBV6-5 and TRBJ1-2, and 10 junction bases match TRBD1. This clonotype originated in a woman between 40 and 55 years old with acute COVID-19. Sequenced sample: PBMCs or T cells enriched from blood (not recorded which). The CDR3 protein sequence reads: CASSQSRQGAQGYTF. The nucleotide sequence reads TGTGCCAGCAGTCAGTCTAGACAGGGGGCACAGGGCTACACCTTC.